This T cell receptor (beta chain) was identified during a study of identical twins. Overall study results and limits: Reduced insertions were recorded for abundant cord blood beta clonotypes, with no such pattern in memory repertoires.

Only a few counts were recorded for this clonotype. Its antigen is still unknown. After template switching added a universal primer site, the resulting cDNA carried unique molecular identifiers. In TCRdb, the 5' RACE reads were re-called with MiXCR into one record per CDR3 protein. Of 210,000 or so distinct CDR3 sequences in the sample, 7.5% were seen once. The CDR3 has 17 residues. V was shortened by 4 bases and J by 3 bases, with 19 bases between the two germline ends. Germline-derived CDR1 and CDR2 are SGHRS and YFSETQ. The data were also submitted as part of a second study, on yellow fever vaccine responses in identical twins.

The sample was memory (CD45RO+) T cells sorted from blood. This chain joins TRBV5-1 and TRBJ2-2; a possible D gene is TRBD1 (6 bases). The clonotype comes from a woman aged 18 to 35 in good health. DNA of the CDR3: TGCGCCAGCAGCCATACACGGGACAATTACTACACCGGGGAGCTGTTTTTT. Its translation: CASSHTRDNYYTGELFF.